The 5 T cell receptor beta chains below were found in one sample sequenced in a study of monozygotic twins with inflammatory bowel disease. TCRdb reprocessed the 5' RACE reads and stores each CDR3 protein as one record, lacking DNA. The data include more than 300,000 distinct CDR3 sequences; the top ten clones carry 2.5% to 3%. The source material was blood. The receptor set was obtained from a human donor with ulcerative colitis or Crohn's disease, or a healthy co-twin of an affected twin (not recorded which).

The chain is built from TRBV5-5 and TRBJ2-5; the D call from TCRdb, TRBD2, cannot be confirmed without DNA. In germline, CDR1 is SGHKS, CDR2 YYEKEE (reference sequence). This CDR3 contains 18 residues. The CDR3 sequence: CASSPTSGVGIRGETQYF.

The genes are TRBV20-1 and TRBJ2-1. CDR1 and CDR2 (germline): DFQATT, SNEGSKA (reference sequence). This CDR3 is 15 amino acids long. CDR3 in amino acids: CSARETGSSYNEQFF.

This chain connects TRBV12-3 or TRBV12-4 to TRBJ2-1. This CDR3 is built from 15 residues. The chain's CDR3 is CASSFDVLISNEQFF.

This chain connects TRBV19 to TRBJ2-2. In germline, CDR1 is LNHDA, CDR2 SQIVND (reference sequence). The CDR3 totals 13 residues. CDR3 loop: CASNPQTTGELFF.

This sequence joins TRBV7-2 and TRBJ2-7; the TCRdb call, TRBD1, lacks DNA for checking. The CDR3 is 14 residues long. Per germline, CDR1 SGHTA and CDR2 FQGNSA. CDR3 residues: CASSLGEGAYEQYF.